This paragraph reports one T cell receptor (beta chain). This sample stems from a study of blood T cell repertoires in COVID-19. Whole-study context: T cells, B-cell-depleted T cells, or PBMCs supplied cDNA or gDNA.

TCRdb's copy holds only in-frame clones and misses some; the assay was immunoSEQ multiplex PCR. The sample yields 120,000 to 150,000 clones, more than 75% seen once. What was sequenced was peripheral blood. The sequence derives from a man older than 75 with acute or convalescent COVID-19.

The CDR3: CASSPPSVTYGYTF. DNA for the CDR3: TGTGCCAGCTCACCACCGTCAGTCACCTATGGCTACACCTTC. The V gene is TRBV18, the J gene TRBJ1-2; D ambiguous. CDR1 and CDR2 (germline): KGHSH, LQKENI. The CDR3 runs to 14 residues. With 0 bases removed from V and 4 bases from J, the gap between germline ends came to 9 bases.